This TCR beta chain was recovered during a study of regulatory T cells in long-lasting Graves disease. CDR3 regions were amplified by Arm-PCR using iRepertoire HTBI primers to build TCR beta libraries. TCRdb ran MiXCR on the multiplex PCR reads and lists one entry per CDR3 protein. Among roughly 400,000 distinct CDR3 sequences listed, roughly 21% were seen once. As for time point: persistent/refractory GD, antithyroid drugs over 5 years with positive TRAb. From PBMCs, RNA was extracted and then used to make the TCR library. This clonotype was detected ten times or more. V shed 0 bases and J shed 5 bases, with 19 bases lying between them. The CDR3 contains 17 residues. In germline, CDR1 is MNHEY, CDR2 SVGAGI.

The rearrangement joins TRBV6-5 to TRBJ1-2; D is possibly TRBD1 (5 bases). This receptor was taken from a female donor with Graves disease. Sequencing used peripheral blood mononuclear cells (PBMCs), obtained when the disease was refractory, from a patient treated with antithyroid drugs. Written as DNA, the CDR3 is TGTGCCAGCAGTTACTCGTCGGGGAGCAGGGTGGGGTATGGCTACACCTTC. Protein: CASSYSSGSRVGYGYTF.